This T cell receptor beta chain was recorded in a study of blood T cell repertoires in COVID-19. Clones were sequenced by immunoSEQ multiplex PCR, and TCRdb holds only the in-frame ones, with some missing. Here the sample spans 250,000 to 350,000 clones, around nine tenths being singletons. This CDR3 contains 13 residues. The V gene lost 4 bases and the J gene lost 4 bases, with 11 bases spanning the gap. Germline V gene data show CDR1 as LNHDA and CDR2 as SQIVND (reference sequence). Cohorts were assigned according to the clinical history that participants reported. The sequenced sample was PBMCs or T cells enriched from blood (not recorded which). The origin of this receptor is a woman in her twenties or thirties who had recovered from COVID-19. This chain connects TRBV19 to TRBJ2-7; D is undetermined. CDR3 nucleotides: TGTGCCAGTAGTAGGGCAGCCCTTTACGAGCAGTACTTC. Its translation is CASSRAALYEQYF.